These 6 T cell receptor beta chains originate from one sample sequenced in a study of human T cells and chemical hapten exposure. TCRdb called the RACE reads again in MiXCR, with one record for every CDR3 protein. The repertoire includes under 85,000 distinct CDR3 sequences, about a tenth of them detected once, and roughly 1.5% sits in the top ten. As to time point: patch test 1, 2 weeks after DPC sensitization. Treatment given: therapeutic diphenylcyclopropenone sensitization with weekly scalp DPC. The starting material was whole blood, obtained in connection with sensitization to the hapten diphenylcyclopropenone (DPC). The receptors derive from a woman between 50 and 59 years old with alopecia areata. Some clones in this sample may be carry-over from other donors' samples.

This clonotype occurred many times. The chain combines TRBV4-2 with TRBJ2-1; a possible D gene is TRBD1 (5 bases). Germline V gene lookup returns CDR1 LGHNA and CDR2 YNFKEQ. This CDR3 has 15 residues. V was clipped by 8 bases and J by 5 bases, with 19 bases between them. The CDR3, as DNA: TGTGCCAGCGGTCCAAGTGAGCCAGGGAACAATGAGCAGTTCTTC. Translated, it gives CASGPSEPGNNEQFF.

The gene calls are TRBV29-1 and TRBJ1-3; D is unresolved. Germline V gene lookup returns CDR1 SQVTM and CDR2 ANQGSEA. The CDR3 is made up of 12 amino acids. The ends were cut back, 6 bases at V and 4 bases at J, with 10 bases in the middle. DNA of the CDR3: TGCAGCGTGGTATTCTCCGGAAACACCATATATTTT. Translated, it gives CSVVFSGNTIYF.

The rearrangement joins TRBV6-2 or TRBV6-3 to TRBJ2-7, with D uncertain. CDR3 length: 12 residues. From germline, CDR1 is MNHEY and CDR2 SVGEGT. V was cut by 7 bases and J by 6 bases, with 13 bases left in between. CDR3 sequence (DNA): TGTGCCAGCACCAATCCCCTCTCCGAGCAGTACTTC. Amino acids: CASTNPLSEQYF.

The sample holds many counts of this clonotype. V is TRBV9 and J is TRBJ2-5; maybe TRBD1 (6 bases). V shed 0 bases and J shed 5 bases, with 14 bases lying between them. Germline CDR1 reads SGDLS; CDR2 reads YYNGEE. The CDR3 length is 15 residues. The CDR3 here is CASSVEGTRGETQYF. The CDR3 nucleotides are TGTGCCAGCAGCGTAGAGGGGACAAGGGGTGAGACCCAGTACTTC.

The chain has TRBV18 and TRBJ2-3, with D perhaps TRBD2 (5 bases). Germline V gene lookup returns CDR1 KGHSH and CDR2 LQKENI. This CDR3 is 13 amino acids long. Deletions cut 4 bases from V and 7 bases from J, with 12 bases between. This chain's CDR3 is CASSLTASHTQYF. The CDR3 DNA reads as TGTGCCAGCTCACTCACCGCTAGCCATACGCAGTATTTT.

The rearrangement joins TRBV25-1 to TRBJ2-7; possible D gene TRBD1, 6 bases. The CDR3 has 14 amino acids. CDR1 is MGHDK, CDR2 SYGVNS, per germline. Trimming cost V 3 bases and J 3 bases, with 12 bases left between them. The CDR3 here is CASSEAGQIYEQYF. The DNA for the CDR3 is TGTGCCAGCAGTGAGGCTGGACAGATCTACGAGCAGTACTTC.